This T cell receptor (beta chain) was identified in a study of blood T cells in healthy people across ages (dated by TCRdb to between 2015 and 2016). Background on the whole study: Template switching captured roughly one uniquely barcoded TCR beta cDNA molecule per two T cells in model experiments. Age-related changes in TCR beta repertoire diversity were measured in the study by deep sequencing normalized with unique cDNA molecular identifiers. The donors were split into four age groups: young (average roughly 15 years), middle-aged (roughly 39), aged (more than 60) and long-lived (roughly 80). For two donors (one aged 18 to 30 and one aged 80 or older), the study analyzed two additional independent replicas of 1 million unique cDNA reads from the same blood draw. Donors of different ages were randomly distributed across sequencing lanes to avoid experimental bias. What the research found in general, with its limitations: The long-lived group showed more naive CD4+ T cells, fewer expanded clones and increased TCR diversity than the aged group, suggesting age selection. Because donor CMV infection status was unknown, age-related changes in expanded clonotypes were potentially confounded. Estimates of total diversity from one million sequenced T cells were regarded as lower bounds and underestimates. Conclusive comparison of naive and antigen-experienced compartments was prevented by the profiling of bulk unsorted PBMCs. Observed TCR beta diversity per million T cells fell roughly linearly with age, and a significant reduction was already apparent by age about 38. A strong correlation was found between observed TCR beta diversity and the percentage of naive T cells measured by flow cytometry.

The 39 donors, aged about 6 to 95 years, were systemically healthy Caucasian individuals from Russia. Ten milliliters of peripheral blood were drawn from each donor into EDTA-treated Vacutainer tubes. PBMCs were isolated by Ficoll-Paque density-gradient centrifugation, with at least 7 million obtained per sample. Trizol reagent was used to extract total RNA from the PBMCs, yielding at least 6 micrograms per sample. Naive CD45RAhigh/CD27high T cell percentages were measured by flow cytometry on a PBMC aliquot from every donor. The receptor library was made with 5' RACE. Reads for this sample came from an Illumina HiSeq 2500. A second PCR of about 6 to 12 cycles was run with a J-beta primer mix and a sample-barcoded 5' primer. Each TCR beta cDNA molecule received a unique molecular identifier from a template-switch 5' adaptor carrying 12 random nucleotides. Each sample yielded at least 2.5 million CDR3-containing paired-end reads. First-strand cDNA was synthesized from all RNA with the Mint cDNA synthesis kit, primed by a TRBC-specific oligonucleotide. After uracil-DNA glycosylase treatment, a first 18-cycle PCR used universal primers M1SS and BC2_uni_R on all cDNA. In the source study's methods: Normalization of each sample was performed by random selection of 1 million high-quality reads, each carrying a distinct molecular identifier. Reads sharing molecular identifiers were discarded rather than binned into consensus sequences. CDR3 identification, clonotype clustering and error correction used MiTCR with a Q25 quality threshold and the strictest error-elimination algorithm. Lower-bound total TCR beta diversity was estimated with a nonparametric unseen species model using Euler transformation. Through fastp at Q25 and MiXCR, TCRdb rebuilt clones from the public reads, retaining in-frame beta chains. Records with the same CDR3 protein are collapsed into one entry carrying the most frequent genes and DNA. TCRdb's processing, not the authors' own work, is the source of the V and J calls. The sample table contains 800,000 or so distinct CDR3 sequences; only one count was recorded for less than 60% of them. The ten largest clones add up to 15% to 20% of the sample.

This clonotype appeared many times. No cognate antigen has been identified for it. Per-base quality was not reported, and no clone a single base away is much larger than it. A distance of 6 bases separates the germline ends of V and J, which lose 0 bases and 5 bases respectively. Taken from cysteine to phenylalanine, the CDR3 has 13 residues. Just the 39-base CDR3 DNA is kept, in frame starting at base 1. Reading the germline V gene (reference sequence) gives CDR1 LNHNV and CDR2 YYDKDF. The receptor's source is a man older than 75 in good health. The V and J genes are TRBV15 and TRBJ2-3, with the D gene call left open. Sequencing used blood. The DNA sequence is given as TGTGCCACCAGCAGAGATCTGGTAGATACGCAGTATTTT. Translated, this gives CATSRDLVDTQYF.